This T cell receptor beta chain was sequenced during a study of T cells in women clearing cervical HPV infection (dated by TCRdb to the late 2010s). For the study in its entirety: The cases were 25 women with histologically confirmed HPV16-related CIN3 or worse, and 2 of these cases were invasive cancers. Because only a few women had HLA typing data, the possibility that HLA type acted as a confounder could not be ruled out. Cases and controls were matched on year of sample collection and on age within five years. Cases had a median age of about 34 years and controls had a median age of around 41, with no significant differences in baseline characteristics. The parent cohort enrolled under 11,000 women aged 18 or older in Guanacaste, Costa Rica, in about 1992 to 1994 and followed the women for approximately seven years. The exploratory proof-of-principle case-control study was nested within the Guanacaste HPV Natural History Study in Costa Rica and compared TCR repertoires across cervical HPV16 outcomes. Quality controls consisted of five blinded duplicates per group, for a total of approximately 60 samples made up of 50 or so participants and about ten replicates. Blood from cases was collected at the visit where the lesion was first found, while blood from controls was collected once the infection could no longer be detected. For cases, the median interval between lesion detection and blood sampling was around 140 days, with an interquartile range of roughly 90 to 200 days. Controls were more than 20 women whose single incident HPV16 infection cleared within 12 months without precancer or cancer developing.

Its CDR3 holds 12 amino acids, cysteine through phenylalanine. The DNA has 27 bases, all within the CDR3, and is read from base 1. Based on the germline V gene, the CDR1 and CDR2 sequences are KGHSH and LQKENI. The trim is 5 bases for V and 5 bases for J, with a gap of 10 bases between the germline ends. TCR beta CDR3 regions were amplified by multiplex PCR from an average of approximately 1,200 ng genomic DNA per sample using the immunoSEQ assay. Primer bias was corrected in the assay by using a complete synthetic TCR repertoire to establish an amplification baseline. Amplicons were sequenced on the Illumina platform. As for the authors' bioinformatics: Sequences were error-corrected by clustering with frequency ratios and a modified nearest-neighbor algorithm, then analyzed in the immunoSEQ Analyzer with IMGT gene definitions. At each rarefaction depth, TCR richness and evenness were averaged across 20 rarefaction repeats, and samples with fewer sequences than that depth were excluded. Wilcoxon rank sum tests with FDR correction were used to compare relative abundances of V, D and J genes between the groups. Blinded duplicates gave an intraclass correlation of around 95% for TCR richness and an average of roughly 76% across some 69 gene segments. TCRdb took over this immuneACCESS table, retaining in-frame rearrangements with V and J assigned. Such tables are incomplete; in checked studies, under half of the missing clones stem from an unresolved V gene, and the remainder is unexplained. V, J and clone size are taken as reported in that table, and D and trimming were inferred from the DNA itself. The table for this sample records tens of thousands of clones. The leading ten clones occupy more than 20% of the sample.

Every participant had a single incident cervical HPV16 infection, and prevalent HPV16 infections were excluded. Cervical HPV DNA was detected by MY09/MY11 PCR, and genotyping was performed by dot-blot hybridization. Approximately 15 mL of heparinized blood were centrifuged, and the buffy coat was aliquoted, frozen at -30°C, then stored at -80°C. QIAGEN kits were used to extract genomic DNA from buffy coat specimens. A word on this clone: Its antigen has not been determined. The read stops 3 residues short of the end of the CDR3; the missing end is completed from the germline J gene.

The study at large found these results: Significantly higher TCR repertoire richness was observed in CIN3+ cases than in controls across sequencing depths, whereas no difference in evenness was found. Because of the cross-sectional design, the study could not determine whether the associations came before infection or resulted from infection, and neither effector/memory subsets nor HPV-specific T cells were isolated. TRBV6-7 relative abundance was lower in cases than in controls (around 0.11% versus 0.16%; Bonferroni P = 0.0008). Because the number of T cells in each sample was unknown, differences in richness could reflect differing T-cell content rather than repertoire biology. By combining richness with V gene abundances, random forest classifiers separated cases from controls with an estimated AUC of 0.83.

The sequencing sample was made of blood buffy coat. The TCR originated in a woman aged 18 to 69 with a cervical HPV16 infection that either progressed to CIN3+ or cleared (not recorded which). The V and J segments used are TRBV18 and TRBJ2-7; no D segment can be confidently identified. The sequenced part of the CDR3 DNA is TGTGCCAGCTCATCCCAGCGCAACGAG. This codes for CASSSQRNE. The CDR3 in its entirety is CASSSQRNEQYF.